Listed below are T cell receptor beta chains from one sample, sequenced in a study of cytomegalovirus exposure and HLA in healthy donors. Clones were read by immunoSEQ multiplex PCR, and TCRdb kept only the in-frame ones, dropping some. Of around 180,000 clones listed, 77% were seen once; the top ten hold about 1.5%. Sequenced: PBMCs. Receptors were obtained from a woman aged 25 to 39 in good health and CMV-seropositive. The CDR3 runs from the conserved cysteine through the conserved F or W. A D gene is named only where the DNA matches it firmly. Only some rows state a clone size, as once, few, many or a class for expanded clones.

J gene | clone size | D gene | V gene | CDR3 length | CDR3 DNA | CDR3 protein
TRBJ2-3 | NA | NA | TRBV27 | 12 | TGTGCCAGCAGTCCTTATTCAGATACGCAGTATTTT | CASSPYSDTQYF
TRBJ2-5 | few | NA | TRBV20-1 | 10 | TGCAGTGGGGGACTAGAGACCCAGTACTTC | CSGGLETQYF
TRBJ1-1 | NA | NA | TRBV2 | 12 | TGTGCCAGCAGTGAGGAGGCAAACGGAGCTTTCTTT | CASSEEANGAFF
TRBJ2-1 | NA | TRBD2 | TRBV7-3 | 15 | TGTGCCAGCAGCTTAGTTCTAGCGGGAGCCAATGAGCAGTTCTTC | CASSLVLAGANEQFF
TRBJ2-7 | NA | NA | TRBV6-1 | 13 | TGTGCCGTCGGGCAGGGGTCCTCCTACGAGCAGTACTTC | CAVGQGSSYEQYF
TRBJ2-1 | NA | NA | TRBV11-2 | 14 | TGTGCCAGCAGCTTAGAGAGGCTAGTTGGTGAGCAGTTCTTC | CASSLERLVGEQFF
TRBJ2-1 | NA | NA | TRBV15 | 15 | TGTGCCACCAGCGTGCAGAGTGGAGCTGGTAATGAGCAGTTCTTC | CATSVQSGAGNEQFF
TRBJ1-2 | once | NA | TRBV9 | 15 | TGTGCCAGCAGCGCCAGGGAGGGGGTTCATCTTGGCTACACCTTC | CASSAREGVHLGYTF
TRBJ2-5 | NA | NA | TRBV2 | 21 | TGTGCCAGCAGTGGGACAGGGGGCCCACGGGCGACTAGCGGGATACACGAGACCCAGTACTTC | CASSGTGGPRATSGIHETQYF
TRBJ2-3 | NA | NA | TRBV12-1 | 13 | TGTGCCAGCAGCCCCTGGACTACTGATACGCAGTATTTT | CASSPWTTDTQYF
TRBJ2-2 | NA | NA | TRBV7-5 | 18 | TGTGTCAGAAGCTTAGATAACAGGGGGCTAATGAACACCGGGGAGCTGTTTTTT | CVRSLDNRGLMNTGELFF
TRBJ1-5 | NA | TRBD1 | TRBV19 | 16 | TGTGCCAGTACTCCCATGGGACAGGGGAGCAATCAGCCCCAGCATTTT | CASTPMGQGSNQPQHF
TRBJ1-2 | NA | NA | TRBV28 | 14 | TGTGCCAGCAGTATCGGACAGATTAACTATGGCTACACCTTC | CASSIGQINYGYTF
TRBJ1-3 | NA | NA | TRBV19 | 15 | TGTGCCAGTAGTATAGATTCCCGCTCTGGAAACACCATATATTTT | CASSIDSRSGNTIYF
TRBJ2-1 | NA | TRBD2 | TRBV11-3 | 14 | TGTGCCAGCAGCTTTTTAAGCGGGGGGAATGAGCAGTTCTTC | CASSFLSGGNEQFF
TRBJ2-7 | NA | TRBD2 | TRBV5-6 | 15 | TGTGCCAGCAGCTTGTGGCAGCGGGGGACCTACGAGCAGTACTTC | CASSLWQRGTYEQYF
TRBJ1-5 | NA | NA | TRBV29-1 | 12 | TGCAGCGTTGGACAGTGGGGTAGGCCCCAGCATTTT | CSVGQWGRPQHF
TRBJ2-1 | NA | NA | TRBV28 | 13 | TGTGCCAGCAGGAGGGACTCTTACAATGAGCAGTTCTTC | CASRRDSYNEQFF
TRBJ2-3 | NA | NA | TRBV29-1 | 10 | TGCAGCGTTGTACGGGGTACGCAGTATTTT | CSVVRGTQYF
TRBJ1-1 | NA | TRBD1 | TRBV29-1 | 13 | TGCAGCGGGGGGACAGGGGCCAACACTGAAGCTTTCTTT | CSGGTGANTEAFF
TRBJ2-1 | once | NA | TRBV28 | 16 | TGTGCCAGCAGTCCAAGATTGAGTAGCGGCTACAATGAGCAGTTCTTC | CASSPRLSSGYNEQFF
TRBJ1-3 | NA | NA | TRBV6-6 | 16 | TGTGCCAGCAGTCCTTTTCAGGTTAGCTCTGGAAACACCATATATTTT | CASSPFQVSSGNTIYF